This T cell receptor (beta chain) comes out of a study of long-term antiretroviral therapy in people with HIV. Overall study findings and caveats: Every time point showed a repertoire led by clones expanded before ART. Transplant-donor-level diversity was not reached after ART, though diversity increased. Blood collection from about 2003 to 2018 possibly occurred under older ART regimens.

The cryopreserved samples used held roughly 1-10 million PBMC prior to extraction of DNA. The germline CDR1 and CDR2 sequences are SGHRS and YFSETQ. There are 13 residues in the CDR3. Trimming removed 0 bases from V and 7 bases from J, with 11 bases in between. Comment on this clone: Antigen: not known.

Run at survey level, the immunoSEQ assay was version v3.0. The protocol was immunoSEQ multiplex PCR, while the TCRdb copy is restricted to in-frame clones and leaves out a portion. The sample lists some 31,000 clones, roughly three quarters occurring once. This receptor was obtained from a woman between 50 and 59 years old with HIV. Sequencing was performed on unsorted PBMCs, taken 3.1 years after starting antiretroviral therapy. The chain has TRBV5-1 and TRBJ2-7, with D hard to call. The CDR3 coding sequence is TGCGCCAGCAGCTTGGATTCCCATTCAGAGCAGTACTTC. This translates into CASSLDSHSEQYF.